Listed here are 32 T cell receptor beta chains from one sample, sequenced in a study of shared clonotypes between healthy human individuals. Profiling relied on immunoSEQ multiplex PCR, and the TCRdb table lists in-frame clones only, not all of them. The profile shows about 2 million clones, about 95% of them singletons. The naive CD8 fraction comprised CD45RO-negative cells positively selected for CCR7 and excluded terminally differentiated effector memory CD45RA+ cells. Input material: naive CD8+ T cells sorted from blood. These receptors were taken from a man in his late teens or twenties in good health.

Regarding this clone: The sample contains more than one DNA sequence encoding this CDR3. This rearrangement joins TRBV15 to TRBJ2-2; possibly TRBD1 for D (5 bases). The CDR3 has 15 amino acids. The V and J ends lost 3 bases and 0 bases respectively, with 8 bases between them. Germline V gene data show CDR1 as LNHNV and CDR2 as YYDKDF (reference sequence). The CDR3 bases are TGTGCCACCAGCAGGGCCAGGGCGAACACCGGGGAGCTGTTTTTT. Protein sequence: CATSRARANTGELFF. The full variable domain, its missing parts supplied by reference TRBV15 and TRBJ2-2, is DAMVIQNPRYQVTQFGKPVTLSCSQTLNHNVMYWYQQKSSQAPKLLFHYYDKDFNNEADTPDNFQSRRPNTSFCFLDIRSPGLGDTAMYLCATSRARANTGELFFGEGSRLTVL.

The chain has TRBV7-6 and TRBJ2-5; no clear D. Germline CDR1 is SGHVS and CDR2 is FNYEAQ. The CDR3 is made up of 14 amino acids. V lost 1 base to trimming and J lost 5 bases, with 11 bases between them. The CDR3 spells CASSLGGSLETQYF. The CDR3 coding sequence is TGTGCCAGCAGCTTAGGAGGCTCACTTGAGACCCAGTACTTC.

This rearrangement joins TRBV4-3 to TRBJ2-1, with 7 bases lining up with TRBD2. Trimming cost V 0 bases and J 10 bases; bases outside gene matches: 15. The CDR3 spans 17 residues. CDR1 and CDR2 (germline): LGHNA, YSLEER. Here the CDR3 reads CASSQDGPRAGENEQFF. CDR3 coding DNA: TGCGCCAGCAGCCAAGATGGCCCGAGGGCGGGAGAAAACGAGCAGTTCTTC.

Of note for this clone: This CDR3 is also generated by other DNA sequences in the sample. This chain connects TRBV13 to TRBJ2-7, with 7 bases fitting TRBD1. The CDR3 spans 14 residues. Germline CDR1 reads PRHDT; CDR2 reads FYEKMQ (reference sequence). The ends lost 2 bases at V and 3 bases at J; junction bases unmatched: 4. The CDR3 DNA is TGTGCCAGCAGCTTACAGGGGGTGAGCTACGAGCAGTACTTC. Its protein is CASSLQGVSYEQYF.

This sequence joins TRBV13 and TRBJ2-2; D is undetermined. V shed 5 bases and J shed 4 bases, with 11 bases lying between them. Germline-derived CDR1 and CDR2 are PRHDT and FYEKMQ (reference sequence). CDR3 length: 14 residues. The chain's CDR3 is CASSLGVRTGELFF. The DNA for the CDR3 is TGTGCCAGCAGCCTTGGGGTTCGCACCGGGGAGCTGTTTTTT.

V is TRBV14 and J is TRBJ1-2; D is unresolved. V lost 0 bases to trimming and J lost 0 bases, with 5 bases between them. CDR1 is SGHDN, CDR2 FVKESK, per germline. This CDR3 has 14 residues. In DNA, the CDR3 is TGTGCCAGCAGCCAAGAGATCTCTAACTATGGCTACACCTTC. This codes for CASSQEISNYGYTF. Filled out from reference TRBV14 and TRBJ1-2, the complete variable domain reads EAGVTQFPSHSVIEKGQTVTLRCDPISGHDNLYWYRRVMGKEIKFLLHFVKESKQDESGMPNNRFLAERTGGTYSTLKVQPAELEDSGVYFCASSQEISNYGYTFGSGTRLTVV.

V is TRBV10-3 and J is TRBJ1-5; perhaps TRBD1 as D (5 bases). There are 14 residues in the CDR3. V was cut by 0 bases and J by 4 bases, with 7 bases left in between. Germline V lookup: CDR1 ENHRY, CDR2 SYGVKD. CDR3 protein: CAISESAGNQPQHF. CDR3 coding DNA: TGTGCCATCAGTGAGTCTGCAGGGAATCAGCCCCAGCATTTT.

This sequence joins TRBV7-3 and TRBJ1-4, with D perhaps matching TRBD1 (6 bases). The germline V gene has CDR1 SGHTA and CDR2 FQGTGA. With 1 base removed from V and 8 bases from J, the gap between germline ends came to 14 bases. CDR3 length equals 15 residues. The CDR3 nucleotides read TGTGCCAGCAGCTTAAAAGACGGGGGCGAGGAAAAACTGTTTTTT. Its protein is CASSLKDGGEEKLFF. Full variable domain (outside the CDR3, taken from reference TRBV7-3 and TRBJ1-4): GAGVSQTPSNKVTEKGKYVELRCDPISGHTALYWYRQSLGQGPEFLIYFQGTGAADDSGLPNDRFFAVRPEGSVSTLKIQRTERGDSAVYLCASSLKDGGEEKLFFGSGTQLSVL.

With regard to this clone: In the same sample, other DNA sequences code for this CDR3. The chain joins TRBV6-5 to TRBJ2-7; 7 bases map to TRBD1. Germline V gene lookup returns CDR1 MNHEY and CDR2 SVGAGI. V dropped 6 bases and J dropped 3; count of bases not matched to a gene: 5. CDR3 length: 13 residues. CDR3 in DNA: TGTGCCAGCAGCTGGGACAGTAGCTACGAGCAGTACTTC. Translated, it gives CASSWDSSYEQYF.

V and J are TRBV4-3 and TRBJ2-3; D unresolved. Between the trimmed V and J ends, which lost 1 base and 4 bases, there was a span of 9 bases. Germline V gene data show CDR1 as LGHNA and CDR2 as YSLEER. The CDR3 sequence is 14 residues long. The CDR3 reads CASSQGDGADTQYF. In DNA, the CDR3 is TGCGCCAGCAGCCAAGGAGATGGTGCAGATACGCAGTATTTT.

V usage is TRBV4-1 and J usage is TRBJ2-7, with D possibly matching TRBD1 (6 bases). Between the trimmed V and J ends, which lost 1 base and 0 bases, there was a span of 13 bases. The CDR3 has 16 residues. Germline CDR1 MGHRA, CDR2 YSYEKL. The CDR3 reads CASSQGSSGASYEQYF. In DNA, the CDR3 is TGCGCCAGCAGCCAAGGGTCGTCAGGGGCCTCCTACGAGCAGTACTTC.

The CDR3 bases are TGTGCCAGCAGCCGAACTAGCGAAGGAGAGACCCAGTACTTC. Translated, it gives CASSRTSEGETQYF. This chain uses TRBV7-9 with TRBJ2-5; 7 bases agree with TRBD2. Trimming at V came to 5 bases and at J to 4 bases, leaving 7 bases not matched to a gene. This CDR3 is built from 14 residues. CDR1 is SEHNR, CDR2 FQNEAQ, per germline (reference sequence).

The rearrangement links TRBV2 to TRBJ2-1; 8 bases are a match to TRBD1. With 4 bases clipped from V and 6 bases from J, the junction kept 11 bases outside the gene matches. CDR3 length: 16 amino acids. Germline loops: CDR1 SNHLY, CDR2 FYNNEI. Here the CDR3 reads CASSGYRDRPPNEQFF. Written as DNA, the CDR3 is TGTGCCAGCAGTGGATACCGGGACAGGCCTCCCAATGAGCAGTTCTTC.

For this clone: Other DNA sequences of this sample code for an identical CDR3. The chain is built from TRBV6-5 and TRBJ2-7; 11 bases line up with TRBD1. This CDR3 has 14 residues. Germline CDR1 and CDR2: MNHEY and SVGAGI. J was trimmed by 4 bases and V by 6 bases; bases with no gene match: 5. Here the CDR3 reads CASSSGTGGYEQYF. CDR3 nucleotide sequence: TGTGCCAGCAGCTCCGGGACAGGGGGGTACGAGCAGTACTTC.

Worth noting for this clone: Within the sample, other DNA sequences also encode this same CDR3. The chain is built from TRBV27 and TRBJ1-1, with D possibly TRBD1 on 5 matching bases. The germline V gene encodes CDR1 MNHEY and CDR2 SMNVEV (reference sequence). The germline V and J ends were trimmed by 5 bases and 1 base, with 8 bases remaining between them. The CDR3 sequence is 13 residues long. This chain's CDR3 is CASSLRGNTEAFF. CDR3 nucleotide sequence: TGTGCCAGCAGTCTAAGGGGGAACACTGAAGCTTTCTTT.

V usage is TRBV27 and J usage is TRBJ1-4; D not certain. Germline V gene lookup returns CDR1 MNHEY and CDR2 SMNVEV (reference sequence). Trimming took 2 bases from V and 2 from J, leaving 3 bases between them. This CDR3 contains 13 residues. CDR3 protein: CASSLTTNEKLFF. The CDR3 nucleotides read TGTGCCAGCAGTTTAACGACTAATGAAAAACTGTTTTTT.

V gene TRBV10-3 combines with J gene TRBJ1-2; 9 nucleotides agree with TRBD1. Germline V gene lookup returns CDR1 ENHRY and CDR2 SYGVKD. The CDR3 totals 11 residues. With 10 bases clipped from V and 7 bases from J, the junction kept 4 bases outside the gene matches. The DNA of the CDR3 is TGTGCCAGCACAGGGGGCTTTGGCTACACCTTC. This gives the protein CASTGGFGYTF.

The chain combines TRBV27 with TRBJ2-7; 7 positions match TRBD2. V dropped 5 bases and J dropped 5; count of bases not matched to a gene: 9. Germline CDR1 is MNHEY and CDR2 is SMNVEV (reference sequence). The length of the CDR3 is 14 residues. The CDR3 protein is CASSRNLGLNEQYF. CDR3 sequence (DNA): TGTGCCAGCAGTAGAAATCTGGGACTAAACGAGCAGTACTTC.

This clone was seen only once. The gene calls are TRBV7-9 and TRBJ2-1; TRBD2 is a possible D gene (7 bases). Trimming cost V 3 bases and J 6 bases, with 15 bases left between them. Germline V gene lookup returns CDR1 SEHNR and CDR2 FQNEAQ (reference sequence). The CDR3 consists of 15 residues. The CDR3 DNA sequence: TGTGCCAGCAGCTTGAGAGGGGGGGCTTCCAATGAGCAGTTCTTC. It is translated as CASSLRGGASNEQFF.

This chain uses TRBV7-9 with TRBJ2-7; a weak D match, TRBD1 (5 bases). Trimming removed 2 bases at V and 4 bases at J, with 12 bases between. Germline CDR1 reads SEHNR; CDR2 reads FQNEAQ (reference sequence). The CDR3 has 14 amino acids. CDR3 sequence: CASSLPEQDYEQYF. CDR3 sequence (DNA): TGTGCCAGCAGCTTACCCGAACAGGATTACGAGCAGTACTTC.

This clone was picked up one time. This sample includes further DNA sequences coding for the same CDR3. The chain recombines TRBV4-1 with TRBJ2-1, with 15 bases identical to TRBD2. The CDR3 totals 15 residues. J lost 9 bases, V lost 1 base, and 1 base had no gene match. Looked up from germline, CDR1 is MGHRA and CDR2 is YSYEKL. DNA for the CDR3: TGCGCCAGCAGCCAAGTGGGACTAGCGGGAGGTGAGCAGTTCTTC. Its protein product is CASSQVGLAGGEQFF.

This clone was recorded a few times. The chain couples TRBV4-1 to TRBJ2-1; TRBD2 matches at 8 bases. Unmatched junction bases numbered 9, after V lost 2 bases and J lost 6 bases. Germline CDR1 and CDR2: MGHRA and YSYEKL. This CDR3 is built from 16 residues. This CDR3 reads CASSQSLAGTVNEQFF. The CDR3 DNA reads TGCGCCAGCAGCCAATCCTTAGCGGGAACAGTCAATGAGCAGTTCTTC.

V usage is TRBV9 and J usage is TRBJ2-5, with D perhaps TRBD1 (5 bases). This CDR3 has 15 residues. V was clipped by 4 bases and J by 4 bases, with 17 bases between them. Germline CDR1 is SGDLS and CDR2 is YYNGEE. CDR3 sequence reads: CASSPADSLGETQYF. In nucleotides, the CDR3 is TGTGCCAGCAGCCCCGCCGACAGTTTGGGAGAGACCCAGTACTTC.

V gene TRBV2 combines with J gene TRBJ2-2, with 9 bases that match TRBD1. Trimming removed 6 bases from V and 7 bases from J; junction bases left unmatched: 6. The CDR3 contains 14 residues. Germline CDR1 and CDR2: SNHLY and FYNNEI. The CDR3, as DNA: TGTGCCAGCAGACCCACAGGGGGCGGCGGGGAGCTGTTTTTT. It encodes CASRPTGGGGELFF.

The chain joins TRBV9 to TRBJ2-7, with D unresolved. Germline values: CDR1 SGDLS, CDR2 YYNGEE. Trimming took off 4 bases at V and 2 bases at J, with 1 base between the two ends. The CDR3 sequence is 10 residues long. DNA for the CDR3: TGTGCCAGCAGCACCTACGAGCAGTACTTC. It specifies CASSTYEQYF.

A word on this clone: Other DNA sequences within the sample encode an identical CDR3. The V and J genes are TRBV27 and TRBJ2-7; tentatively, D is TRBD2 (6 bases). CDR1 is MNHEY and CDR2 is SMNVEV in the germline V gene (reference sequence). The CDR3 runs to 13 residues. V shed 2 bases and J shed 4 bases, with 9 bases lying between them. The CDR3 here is CASSLGRDYEQYF. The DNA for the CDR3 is TGTGCCAGCAGTTTAGGGCGGGATTACGAGCAGTACTTC.

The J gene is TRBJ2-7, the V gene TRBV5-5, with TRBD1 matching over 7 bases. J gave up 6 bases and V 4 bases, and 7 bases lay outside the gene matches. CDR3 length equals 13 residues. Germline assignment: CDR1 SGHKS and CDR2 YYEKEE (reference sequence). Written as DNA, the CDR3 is TGTGCCAGCAGCGCGGACAGGCTGAGCGAGCAGTACTTC. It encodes CASSADRLSEQYF.

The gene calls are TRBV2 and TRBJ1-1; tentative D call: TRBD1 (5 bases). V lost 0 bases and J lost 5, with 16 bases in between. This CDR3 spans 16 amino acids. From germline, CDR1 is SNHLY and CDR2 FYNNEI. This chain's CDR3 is CASSEALALGGTEAFF. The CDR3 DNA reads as TGTGCCAGCAGTGAAGCGCTCGCTCTCGGGGGGACTGAAGCTTTCTTT.

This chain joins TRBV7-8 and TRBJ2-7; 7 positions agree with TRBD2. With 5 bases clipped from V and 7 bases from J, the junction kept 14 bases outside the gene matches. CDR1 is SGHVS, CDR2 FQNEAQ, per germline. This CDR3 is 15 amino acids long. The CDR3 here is CASSVPTSGIVEQYF. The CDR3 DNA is TGTGCCAGCAGCGTCCCCACCAGCGGGATCGTAGAGCAGTACTTC.

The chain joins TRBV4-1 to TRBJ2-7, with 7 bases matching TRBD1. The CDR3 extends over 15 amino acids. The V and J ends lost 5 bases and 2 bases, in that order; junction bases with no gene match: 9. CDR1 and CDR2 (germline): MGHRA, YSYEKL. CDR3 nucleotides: TGCGCCAGCAGCGAATCGACAGGGAGAACCTACGAGCAGTACTTC. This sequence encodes CASSESTGRTYEQYF.

CDR3 DNA sequence: TGTGCCAGCAGACGGGACAGGGGCACCTACAATGAGCAGTTCTTC. Protein sequence: CASRRDRGTYNEQFF. This chain uses TRBV28 with TRBJ2-1, with TRBD1 matching 10 bases. CDR1 is MDHEN and CDR2 is SYDVKM in the germline V gene. The CDR3 has 15 residues. Trimming cost V 6 bases and J 2 bases; bases outside gene matches: 4.

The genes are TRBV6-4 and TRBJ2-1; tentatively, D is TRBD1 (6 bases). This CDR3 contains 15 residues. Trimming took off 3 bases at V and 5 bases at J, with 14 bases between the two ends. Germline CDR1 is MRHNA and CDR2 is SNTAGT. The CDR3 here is CASSENPGDNNEQFF. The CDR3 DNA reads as TGTGCCAGCAGTGAAAACCCCGGGGACAACAATGAGCAGTTCTTC.